Shown below are 14 T cell receptor beta chains from a single sample sequenced in a study of identical twins. TCRdb re-called the 5' RACE reads through MiXCR, storing one row per CDR3 protein. The data hold about 890,000 distinct CDR3 sequences, with 9% to 15% observed a single time. The same data also went into a second study, on yellow fever vaccine responses in identical twins.

Material for sequencing was PBMCs. These receptors were collected from a woman aged 18 to 35 in good health.

The DNA of the CDR3 is TGTGCCAGCAGTTCCGAAGGGACATTCAATGAGCAGTTCTTC. Encoded protein: CASSSEGTFNEQFF. The chain carries TRBV12-3 or TRBV12-4 and TRBJ2-1, with D maybe TRBD1 (6 bases). CDR3 length: 14 amino acids. Trimming cost V 4 bases and J 6 bases, with 13 bases left between them.

This clonotype appeared many times. The chain combines TRBV25-1 with TRBJ2-7; no reliable D call. Between the trimmed V and J ends, which lost 3 bases and 3 bases, there was a span of 9 bases. The germline V gene encodes CDR1 MGHDK and CDR2 SYGVNS. This CDR3 is 13 amino acids long. This CDR3 reads CASSDPSGYEQYF. The DNA for the CDR3 is TGTGCCAGCAGTGACCCTAGTGGCTACGAGCAGTACTTC.

This clonotype occurred a few times. The chain links TRBV5-1 to TRBJ1-2; 8 positions match TRBD1. V dropped 0 bases and J dropped 7; count of bases not matched to a gene: 2. This CDR3 comprises 13 residues. Germline V gives CDR1 SGHRS, CDR2 YFSETQ. DNA for the CDR3: TGCGCCAGCAGCTTGGACAGGGGGTTTGGCTACACCTTC. Its protein product is CASSLDRGFGYTF.

This clonotype appeared a few times. The V gene is TRBV9, the J gene TRBJ2-7, with unresolved D. Germline assignment: CDR1 SGDLS and CDR2 YYNGEE. The CDR3 is 15 amino acids. The V and J ends lost 0 bases and 2 bases respectively, with 12 bases between them. CDR3: CASSVGTQTAYEQYF. CDR3 coding DNA: TGTGCCAGCAGCGTAGGGACGCAGACCGCCTACGAGCAGTACTTC. Complete variable domain (other parts from reference TRBV9 and TRBJ2-7): DSGVTQTPKHLITATGQRVTLRCSPRSGDLSVYWYQQSLDQGLQFLIQYYNGEERAKGNILERFSAQQFPDLHSELNLSSLELGDSALYFCASSVGTQTAYEQYFGPGTRLTVT.

This clonotype was counted ten times or more. The chain combines TRBV20-1 with TRBJ2-1; 11 bases are shared with TRBD2. Unmatched junction bases numbered 3, after V lost 6 bases and J lost 2 bases. There are 14 residues in the CDR3. CDR1 is DFQATT and CDR2 is SNEGSKA in the germline V gene (reference sequence). CDR3 nucleotide sequence: TGCAGTGCCCAGGGACTAGCGGCCTACAATGAGCAGTTCTTC. Its translation is CSAQGLAAYNEQFF.

This clonotype showed up just a few times. The V call is TRBV19, the J call TRBJ2-2; 7 bases are a match to TRBD1. The CDR3 is made up of 15 amino acids. Germline V gene lookup returns CDR1 LNHDA and CDR2 SQIVND (reference sequence). The V gene end was trimmed by 7 bases and the J gene end by 7 bases; junction bases not matched to a gene: 12. CDR3 loop: CASTLSRGLGGELFF. For the CDR3, the DNA is TGTGCCAGTACCCTGAGTAGGGGGCTAGGCGGGGAGCTGTTTTTT. The full variable domain, rest sourced from reference TRBV19 and TRBJ2-2, is DGGITQSPKYLFRKEGQNVTLSCEQNLNHDAMYWYRQDPGQGLRLIYYSQIVNDFQKGDIAEGYSVSREKKESFPLTVTSAQKNPTAFYLCASTLSRGLGGELFFGEGSRLTVL.

This clonotype was seen a handful of times. The V gene is TRBV3-1, the J gene TRBJ1-1, with unresolved D. The CDR3 is made up of 14 amino acids. V was pared by 1 base and J by 5 bases, with 11 bases between. The germline CDR1 and CDR2 sequences are LGHDT and YNNKEL (reference sequence). CDR3 DNA: TGTGCCAGCAGCCAAGGACGGGTTTGGACTGAAGCTTTCTTT. This gives the protein CASSQGRVWTEAFF.

The V and J genes are TRBV12-5 and TRBJ1-1; tentatively, D is TRBD1 (5 bases). Trimming shortened V by 3 bases and J by 2 bases, and 10 bases separated the two germline ends. Germline V lookup: CDR1 LGHNT, CDR2 FRNRAP. The CDR3 length is 14 residues. The CDR3: CASGFQGANTEAFF. The DNA of the CDR3 is TGTGCTAGTGGTTTCCAGGGTGCTAACACTGAAGCTTTCTTT.

V gene TRBV7-2 combines with J gene TRBJ2-2; the match to TRBD1 covers 11 bases. Germline trimming cut 2 bases from V and 4 bases from J; bases unmatched to any gene: 3. The length of the CDR3 is 16 residues. Germline CDR1 is SGHTA and CDR2 is FQGNSA. CDR3 DNA sequence: TGTGCCAGCAGCTTACGGGACAGGGGGTCCACCGGGGAGCTGTTTTTT. It is translated as CASSLRDRGSTGELFF.

V is TRBV9 and J is TRBJ2-1, with TRBD1 identical over 7 bases. The CDR3 totals 16 residues. Germline CDR1 SGDLS, CDR2 YYNGEE. Germline trimming cut 3 bases from V and 2 bases from J; bases unmatched to any gene: 8. Here the CDR3 reads CASSAGGGGPYNEQFF. As DNA, the CDR3 is TGTGCCAGCAGCGCAGGGGGTGGCGGGCCCTACAATGAGCAGTTCTTC. The whole variable domain, remainder taken from reference TRBV9 and TRBJ2-1, is DSGVTQTPKHLITATGQRVTLRCSPRSGDLSVYWYQQSLDQGLQFLIQYYNGEERAKGNILERFSAQQFPDLHSELNLSSLELGDSALYFCASSAGGGGPYNEQFFGPGTRLTVL.

The V call is TRBV7-9, the J call TRBJ1-4; a weak D match, TRBD1 (5 bases). V shed 5 bases and J shed 7 bases, with 14 bases lying between them. CDR3 length: 14 residues. The germline V gene has CDR1 SEHNR and CDR2 FQNEAQ (reference sequence). For the CDR3, the DNA is TGTGCCAGCAGCACCGATGTTGGGGGTGAAAAACTGTTTTTT. This sequence encodes CASSTDVGGEKLFF. The full variable domain, its missing parts supplied by reference TRBV7-9 and TRBJ1-4, is DTGVSQNPRHKITKRGQNVTFRCDPISEHNRLYWYRQTLGQGPEFLTYFQNEAQLEKSRLLSDRFSAERPKGSFSTLEIQRTEQGDSAMYLCASSTDVGGEKLFFGSGTQLSVL.

This clonotype has a count of ten or more. The chain is built from TRBV5-1 and TRBJ2-5; no reliable D call. V was trimmed by 0 bases and J by 1 base, leaving 4 bases between them. There are 13 residues in the CDR3. Germline CDR1 is SGHRS and CDR2 is YFSETQ. The CDR3 DNA reads TGCGCCAGCAGCTTGGCCTTCCAAGAGACCCAGTACTTC. Translated: CASSLAFQETQYF.

This clonotype was detected only a few times. V and J are TRBV5-1 and TRBJ2-1; TRBD2 might be the D (5 bases). Germline CDR1 is SGHRS and CDR2 is YFSETQ. The V end lost 3 bases, the J end lost 6 bases, and 16 bases lay between the germline ends. The CDR3 spans 15 residues. In DNA, the CDR3 is TGCGCCAGCAGCTCAGGCCTAACGGGGATCAATGAGCAGTTCTTC. This codes for CASSSGLTGINEQFF.

This clonotype appeared a few times. This chain uses TRBV2 with TRBJ2-3; 7 bases match TRBD2. CDR1 and CDR2 (germline): SNHLY, FYNNEI. Germline trimming cut 3 bases from V and 3 bases from J; bases unmatched to any gene: 3. The CDR3 is 14 amino acids. As DNA, the CDR3 is TGTGCCAGCAGTGAGGCGGGGGAAACAGATACGCAGTATTTT. Amino acid sequence: CASSEAGETDTQYF.